This entry describes one TCR beta chain. This record belongs to a study of T cell changes during pregnancy in multiple sclerosis. The germline gives CDR1 SEHNR, CDR2 FQNEAQ (reference sequence). There are 12 residues in the CDR3. V was shortened by 4 bases and J by 3 bases, with 4 bases between the two germline ends. Assay used: immunoSEQ multiplex PCR; TCRdb lists only in-frame clones, some missing. The sample gives under 50,000 clones, just over 90% of which show up once; over 0.4% is in the top ten. This sequence joins TRBV7-9 and TRBJ2-1; D is ambiguous. The specimen comprised CD4+ T cells from peripheral blood mononuclear cells, sampled in the first trimester of pregnancy. The TCR was taken from a female donor in good health, enrolled as a control in a pregnancy study. The chain's CDR3 is CASSYNYNEQFF. Written as DNA, the CDR3 is TGTGCCAGCAGCTACAACTACAATGAGCAGTTCTTC.